This T cell receptor (beta chain) was observed in a study of blood T cell repertoires in COVID-19. The V gene lost 3 bases and the J gene lost 5 bases, with 14 bases spanning the gap. Germline V gives CDR1 MDHEN, CDR2 SYDVKM. The CDR3 is 14 residues long. Sequencing used immunoSEQ multiplex PCR; TCRdb keeps in-frame clones, though not all of them. The table records about 78,000 clones, around nine tenths of them present only once. The receptor was isolated from a man aged 50 to 60 with active or convalescent COVID-19. The sample consisted of peripheral blood. The gene calls are TRBV28 and TRBJ2-7; D is unclear. This CDR3 is CASSFSFSFHEQYF. CDR3 nucleotide sequence: TGTGCCAGCAGTTTTAGCTTTTCTTTCCACGAGCAGTACTTC.